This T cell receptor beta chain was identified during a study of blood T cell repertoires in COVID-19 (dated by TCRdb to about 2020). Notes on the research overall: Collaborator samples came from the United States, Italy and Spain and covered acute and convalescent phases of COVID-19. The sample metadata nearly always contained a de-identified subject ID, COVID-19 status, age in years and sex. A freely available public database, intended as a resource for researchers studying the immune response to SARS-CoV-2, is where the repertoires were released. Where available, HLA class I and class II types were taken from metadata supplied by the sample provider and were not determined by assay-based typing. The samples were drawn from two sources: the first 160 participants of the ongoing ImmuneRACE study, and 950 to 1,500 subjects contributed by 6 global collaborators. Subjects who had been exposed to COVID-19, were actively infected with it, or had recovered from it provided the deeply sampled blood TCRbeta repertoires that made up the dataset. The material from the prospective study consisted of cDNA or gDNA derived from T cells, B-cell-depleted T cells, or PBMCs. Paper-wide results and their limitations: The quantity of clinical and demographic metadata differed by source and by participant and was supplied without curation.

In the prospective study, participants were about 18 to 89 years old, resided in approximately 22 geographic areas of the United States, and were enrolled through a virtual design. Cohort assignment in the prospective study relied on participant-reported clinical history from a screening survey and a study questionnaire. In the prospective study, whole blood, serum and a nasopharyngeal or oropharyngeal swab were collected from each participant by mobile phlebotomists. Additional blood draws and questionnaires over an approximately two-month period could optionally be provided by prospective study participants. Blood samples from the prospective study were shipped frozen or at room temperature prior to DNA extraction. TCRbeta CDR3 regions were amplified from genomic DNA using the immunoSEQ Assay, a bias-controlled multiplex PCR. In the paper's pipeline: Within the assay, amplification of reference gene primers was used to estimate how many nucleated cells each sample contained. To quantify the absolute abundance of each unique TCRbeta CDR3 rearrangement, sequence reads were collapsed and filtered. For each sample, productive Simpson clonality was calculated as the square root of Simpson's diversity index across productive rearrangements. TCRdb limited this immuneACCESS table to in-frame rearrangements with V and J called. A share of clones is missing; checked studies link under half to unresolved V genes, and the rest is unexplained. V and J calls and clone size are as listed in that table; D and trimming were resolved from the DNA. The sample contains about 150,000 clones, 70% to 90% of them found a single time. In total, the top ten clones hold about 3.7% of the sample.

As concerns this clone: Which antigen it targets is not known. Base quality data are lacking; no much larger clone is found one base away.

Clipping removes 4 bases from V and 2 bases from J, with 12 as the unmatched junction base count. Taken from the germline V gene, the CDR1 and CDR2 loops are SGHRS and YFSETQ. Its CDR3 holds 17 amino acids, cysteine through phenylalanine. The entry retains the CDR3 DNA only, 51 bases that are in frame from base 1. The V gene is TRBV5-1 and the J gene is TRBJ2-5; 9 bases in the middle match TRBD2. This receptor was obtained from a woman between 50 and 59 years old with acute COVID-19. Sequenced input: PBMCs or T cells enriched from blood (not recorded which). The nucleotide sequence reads TGCGCCAGCAGCCTCAATAGCGGACTAGCGTATCAAGAGACCCAGTACTTC. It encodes CASSLNSGLAYQETQYF.